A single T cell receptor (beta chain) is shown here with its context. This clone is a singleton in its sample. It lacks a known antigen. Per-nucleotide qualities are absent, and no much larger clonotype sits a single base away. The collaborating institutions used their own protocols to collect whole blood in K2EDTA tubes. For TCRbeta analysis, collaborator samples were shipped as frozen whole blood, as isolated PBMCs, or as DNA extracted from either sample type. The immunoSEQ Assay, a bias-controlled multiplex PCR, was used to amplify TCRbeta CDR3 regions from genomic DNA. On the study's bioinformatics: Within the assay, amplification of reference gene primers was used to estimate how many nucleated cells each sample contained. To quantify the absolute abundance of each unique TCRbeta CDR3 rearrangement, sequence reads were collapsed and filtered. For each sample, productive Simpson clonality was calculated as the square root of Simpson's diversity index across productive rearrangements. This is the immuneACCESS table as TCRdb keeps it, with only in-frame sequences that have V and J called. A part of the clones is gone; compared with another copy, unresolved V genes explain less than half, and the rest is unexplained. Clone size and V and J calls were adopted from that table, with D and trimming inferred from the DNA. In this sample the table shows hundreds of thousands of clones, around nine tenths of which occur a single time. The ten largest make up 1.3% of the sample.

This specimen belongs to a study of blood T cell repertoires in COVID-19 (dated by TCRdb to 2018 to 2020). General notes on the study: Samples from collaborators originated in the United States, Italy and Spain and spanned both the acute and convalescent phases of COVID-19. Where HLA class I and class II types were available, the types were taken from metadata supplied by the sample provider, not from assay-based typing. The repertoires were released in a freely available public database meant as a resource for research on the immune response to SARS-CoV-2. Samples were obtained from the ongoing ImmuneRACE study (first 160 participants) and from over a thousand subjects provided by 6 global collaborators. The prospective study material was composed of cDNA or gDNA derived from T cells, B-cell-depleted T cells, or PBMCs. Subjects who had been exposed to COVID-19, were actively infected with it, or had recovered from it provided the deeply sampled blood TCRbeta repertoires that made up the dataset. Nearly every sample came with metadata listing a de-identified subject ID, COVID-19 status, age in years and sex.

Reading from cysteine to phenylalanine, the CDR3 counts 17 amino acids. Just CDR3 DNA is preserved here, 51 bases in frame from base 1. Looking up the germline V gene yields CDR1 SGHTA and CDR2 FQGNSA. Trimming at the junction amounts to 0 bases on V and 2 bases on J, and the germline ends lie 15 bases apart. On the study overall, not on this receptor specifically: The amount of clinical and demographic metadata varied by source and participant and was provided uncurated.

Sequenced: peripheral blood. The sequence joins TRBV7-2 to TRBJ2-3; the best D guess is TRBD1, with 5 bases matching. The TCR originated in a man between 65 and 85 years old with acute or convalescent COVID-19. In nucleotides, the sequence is TGTGCCAGCAGCTTAGCGATAAGGACATTGGTCACAGATACGCAGTATTTT. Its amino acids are CASSLAIRTLVTDTQYF.